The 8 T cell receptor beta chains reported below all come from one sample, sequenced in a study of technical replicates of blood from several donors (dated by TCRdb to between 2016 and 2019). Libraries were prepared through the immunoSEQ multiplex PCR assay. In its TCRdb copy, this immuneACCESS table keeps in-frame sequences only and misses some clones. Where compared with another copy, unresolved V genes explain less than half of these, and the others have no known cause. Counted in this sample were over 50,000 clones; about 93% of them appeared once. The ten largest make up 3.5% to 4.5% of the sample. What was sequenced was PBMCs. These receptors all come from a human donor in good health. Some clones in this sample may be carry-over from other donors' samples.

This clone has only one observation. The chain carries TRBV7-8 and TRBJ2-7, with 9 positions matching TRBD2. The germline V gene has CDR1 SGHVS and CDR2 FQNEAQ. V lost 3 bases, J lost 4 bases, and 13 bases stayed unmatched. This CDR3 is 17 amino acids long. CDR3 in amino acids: CASSFLLAGDAFYEQYF. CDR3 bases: TGTGCCAGCAGCTTTCTATTAGCGGGAGATGCGTTTTACGAGCAGTACTTC.

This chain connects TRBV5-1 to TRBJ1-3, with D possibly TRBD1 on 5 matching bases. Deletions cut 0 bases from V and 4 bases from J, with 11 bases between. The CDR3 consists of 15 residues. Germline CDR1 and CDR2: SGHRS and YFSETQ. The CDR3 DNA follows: TGCGCCAGCAGCTTGGTGGGGCTCTCCGGAAACACCATATATTTT. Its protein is CASSLVGLSGNTIYF. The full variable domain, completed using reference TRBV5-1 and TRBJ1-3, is KAGVTQTPRYLIKTRGQQVTLSCSPISGHRSVSWYQQTPGQGLQFLFEYFSETQRNKGNFPGRFSGRQFSNSRSEMNVSTLELGDSALYLCASSLVGLSGNTIYFGEGSWLTVV.

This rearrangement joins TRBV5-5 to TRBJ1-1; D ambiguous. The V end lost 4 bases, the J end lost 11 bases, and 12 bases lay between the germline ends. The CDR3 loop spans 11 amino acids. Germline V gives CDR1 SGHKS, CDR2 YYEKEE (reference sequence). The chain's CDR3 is CASSQALRAFF. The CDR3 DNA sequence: TGTGCCAGCAGCCAAGCACTCAGGGCTTTCTTT.

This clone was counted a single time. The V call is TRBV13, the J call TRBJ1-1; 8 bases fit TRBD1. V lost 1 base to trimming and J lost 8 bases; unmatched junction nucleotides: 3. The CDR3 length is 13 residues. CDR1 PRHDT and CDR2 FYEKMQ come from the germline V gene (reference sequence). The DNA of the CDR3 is TGTGCCAGCAGCTTAGAGGACAGGGCCGAAGCTTTCTTT. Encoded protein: CASSLEDRAEAFF.

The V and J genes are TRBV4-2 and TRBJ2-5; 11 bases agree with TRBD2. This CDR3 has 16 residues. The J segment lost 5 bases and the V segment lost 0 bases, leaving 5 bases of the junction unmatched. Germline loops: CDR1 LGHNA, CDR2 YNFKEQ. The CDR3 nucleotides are TGTGCCAGCAGCCAAGAGCTAGCGGGAGGATGGGAGACCCAGTACTTC. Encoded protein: CASSQELAGGWETQYF.

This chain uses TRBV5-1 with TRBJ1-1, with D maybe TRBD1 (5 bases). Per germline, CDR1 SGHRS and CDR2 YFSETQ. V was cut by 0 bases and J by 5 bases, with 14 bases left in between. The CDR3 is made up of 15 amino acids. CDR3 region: CASSLVGGEVTEAFF. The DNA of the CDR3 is TGCGCCAGCAGCTTGGTGGGGGGGGAAGTTACTGAAGCTTTCTTT.

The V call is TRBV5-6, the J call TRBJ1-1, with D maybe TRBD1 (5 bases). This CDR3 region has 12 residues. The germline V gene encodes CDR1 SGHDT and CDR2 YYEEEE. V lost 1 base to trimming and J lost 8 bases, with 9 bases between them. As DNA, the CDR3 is TGTGCCAGCAGCTTGAGGAACAGGGAAGCTTTCTTT. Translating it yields CASSLRNREAFF.

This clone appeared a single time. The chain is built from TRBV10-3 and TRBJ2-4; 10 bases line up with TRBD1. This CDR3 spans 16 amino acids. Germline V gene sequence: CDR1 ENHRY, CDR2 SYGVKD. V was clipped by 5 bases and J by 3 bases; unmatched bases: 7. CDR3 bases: TGTGCCATCAGTCAGACAGGGGGCGGAGGCAAAAACATTCAGTACTTC. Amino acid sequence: CAISQTGGGGKNIQYF.